These 20 T cell receptor beta chains were sequenced from one sample in a study of cytomegalovirus exposure and HLA in healthy donors. The PCR ran on 60 Vbeta and 13 Jbeta primers. Here immunoSEQ multiplex PCR was the method, and the copy in TCRdb shows in-frame clones only, minus some. The repertoire holds roughly 100,000 clones, with over 80% as singletons. Sequenced material: PBMCs. The receptors derive from a man in his forties in good health and CMV-seronegative.

The V gene is TRBV19, the J gene TRBJ2-5; 7 bases agree with TRBD1. The V and J ends lost 4 bases and 5 bases, in that order; junction bases with no gene match: 10. The CDR3 sequence is 15 residues long. CDR1 LNHDA and CDR2 SQIVND come from the germline V gene (reference sequence). The DNA for the CDR3 is TGTGCCAGTAGTAGTAGACAGGGCGGGCCTGAGACCCAGTACTTC. This sequence encodes CASSSRQGGPETQYF.

This rearrangement joins TRBV5-1 to TRBJ2-7; TRBD1 matches 7 bases. The ends lost 4 bases at V and 5 bases at J; junction bases unmatched: 6. The germline gives CDR1 SGHRS, CDR2 YFSETQ. CDR3 length equals 13 residues. DNA of the CDR3: TGCGCCAGCAGCAACGTAGGGGGCGACGAGCAGTACTTC. As protein: CASSNVGGDEQYF.

This clone occurred once. The CDR3 region has the DNA TGTGCCAGCAGTTGGACAGGCCTGACTGAAGCTTTCTTT. Its protein is CASSWTGLTEAFF. The rearrangement joins TRBV7-9 to TRBJ1-1; 7 bases fit TRBD1. V trimming: 6 bases; J trimming: 5 bases; junction bases outside the gene matches: 6. The CDR3 consists of 13 residues. From germline, CDR1 is SEHNR and CDR2 FQNEAQ (reference sequence). The full variable domain, completed using reference TRBV7-9 and TRBJ1-1, is DTGVSQNPRHKITKRGQNVTFRCDPISEHNRLYWYRQTLGQGPEFLTYFQNEAQLEKSRLLSDRFSAERPKGSFSTLEIQRTEQGDSAMYLCASSWTGLTEAFFGQGTRLTVV.

The chain has TRBV13 and TRBJ2-3; D is uncertain. V was pared by 5 bases and J by 4 bases, with 7 bases between. The CDR3 length is 12 residues. Germline-derived CDR1 and CDR2 are PRHDT and FYEKMQ (reference sequence). The CDR3 loop reads CASSREPDTQYF. The CDR3 region has the DNA TGTGCCAGCAGCCGAGAGCCAGATACGCAGTATTTT. The full variable domain, in which reference TRBV13 and TRBJ2-3 provide the parts outside the CDR3, is AAGVIQSPRHLIKEKRETATLKCYPIPRHDTVYWYQQGPGQDPQFLISFYEKMQSDKGSIPDRFSAQQFSDYHSELNMSSLELGDSALYFCASSREPDTQYFGPGTRLTVL.

The chain uses TRBV9 and TRBJ1-2; a possible D gene is TRBD1 (6 bases). Per the germline V gene, CDR1 is SGDLS and CDR2 is YYNGEE. This CDR3 has 16 amino acids. The V and J ends lost 3 bases and 2 bases respectively, with 17 bases between them. This CDR3 reads CASSDQPTGNNYGYTF. The CDR3 region has the DNA TGTGCCAGCAGCGATCAACCAACAGGGAACAACTATGGCTACACCTTC.

This clone has a single count. This chain links TRBV19 with TRBJ2-3; TRBD2 might be the D (6 bases). The germline gives CDR1 LNHDA, CDR2 SQIVND (reference sequence). The CDR3 loop spans 11 amino acids. Trimming removed 4 bases at V and 11 bases at J, with 10 bases between. The CDR3 protein is CASSTPGGQYF. In DNA, the CDR3 is TGTGCCAGTAGTACACCCGGGGGGCAGTATTTT. The complete variable domain, with remaining parts taken from reference TRBV19 and TRBJ2-3, reads DGGITQSPKYLFRKEGQNVTLSCEQNLNHDAMYWYRQDPGQGLRLIYYSQIVNDFQKGDIAEGYSVSREKKESFPLTVTSAQKNPTAFYLCASSTPGGQYFGPGTRLTVL.

The chain couples TRBV11-2 to TRBJ2-7; a possible D gene is TRBD1 (6 bases). V lost 5 bases and J 0 bases, leaving 11 bases between the germline ends. The germline V gene encodes CDR1 SGHAT and CDR2 FQNNGV. The CDR3 contains 14 residues. CDR3 DNA: TGTGCCAGCAGCCTAGTAGGGGGCTCCTACGAGCAGTACTTC. It yields the protein CASSLVGGSYEQYF.

The chain couples TRBV5-4 to TRBJ2-2, with 8 bases aligning to TRBD1. V shed 2 bases, J shed 3 bases, and the junction held 6 bases outside the gene matches. CDR3 length equals 16 residues. Germline CDR1 reads SGHNT; CDR2 reads YYREEE (reference sequence). The CDR3 coding sequence is TGTGCCAGCAGCTTATTAGCGACAGGGGACACCGGGGAGCTGTTTTTT. This codes for CASSLLATGDTGELFF.

The chain uses TRBV20-1 and TRBJ2-5; D is uncertain. Germline V gene lookup returns CDR1 DFQATT and CDR2 SNEGSKA (reference sequence). Trimming removed 0 bases at V and 8 bases at J, with 7 bases between. The CDR3 covers 11 residues. The CDR3 region has the DNA TGCAGTGCTAGAGATCCCACAACCCAGTACTTC. Translating gives CSARDPTTQYF.

A single count supports this clone. This chain connects TRBV29-1 to TRBJ2-3; the match to TRBD2 covers 16 bases. The junction had 4 bases not matched to a gene; V was cut back by 4 bases and J by 0 bases. Germline lookup yields CDR1 SQVTM and CDR2 ANQGSEA. CDR3 length: 17 amino acids. The CDR3 reads CSVAGLAGGSSTDTQYF. The CDR3 coding sequence is TGCAGCGTTGCGGGACTAGCGGGGGGGTCTAGCACAGATACGCAGTATTTT.

The CDR3 protein is CASSPRVVGSGTDTQYF. CDR3 coding DNA: TGTGCCAGCAGCCCGAGGGTGGTTGGTAGCGGAACAGATACGCAGTATTTT. The V call is TRBV9, the J call TRBJ2-3, with D perhaps TRBD2 (6 bases). The CDR3 is 17 residues long. The V gene lost 4 bases and the J gene lost 3 bases, with 21 bases spanning the gap. Per the germline V gene, CDR1 is SGDLS and CDR2 is YYNGEE.

V is TRBV18 and J is TRBJ1-1, with D maybe TRBD1 (6 bases). The CDR3 covers 14 residues. Germline CDR1 is KGHSH and CDR2 is LQKENI. Trimming took 2 bases from V and 7 from J, leaving 14 bases between them. CDR3 DNA: TGTGCCAGCTCACCATTACCCAGGACAGTTGAAGCTTTCTTT. It specifies CASSPLPRTVEAFF. Based on the CDR3 plus reference TRBV18 and TRBJ1-1, the full variable domain is NAGVMQNPRHLVRRRGQEARLRCSPMKGHSHVYWYRQLPEEGLKFMVYLQKENIIDESGMPKERFSAEFPKEGPSILRIQQVVRGDSAAYFCASSPLPRTVEAFFGQGTRLTVV.

The V call is TRBV5-4, the J call TRBJ2-5; 8 nucleotides align to TRBD2. V lost 4 bases, J lost 2 bases, and 10 bases stayed unmatched. The CDR3 has 16 residues. CDR1 SGHNT and CDR2 YYREEE come from the germline V gene (reference sequence). CDR3 nucleotide sequence: TGTGCCAGCAGCCCACCCGGGAGGGGCGGTCAAGAGACCCAGTACTTC. Residues: CASSPPGRGGQETQYF.

The chain links TRBV10-3 to TRBJ1-5; D possibly corresponds to TRBD1 (6 bases). This CDR3 has 13 amino acids. The germline CDR1 and CDR2 sequences are ENHRY and SYGVKD. V lost 7 bases and J lost 1, with 8 bases in between. The chain's CDR3 is CAITDRSNQPQHF. In DNA, the CDR3 is TGTGCCATCACTGACAGGAGCAATCAGCCCCAGCATTTT.

J is TRBJ1-2 and V is TRBV11-2; a weak D match, TRBD1 (6 bases). V was shortened by 3 bases and J by 14 bases, with 22 bases between the two germline ends. Germline-derived CDR1 and CDR2 are SGHAT and FQNNGV. The CDR3 covers 14 residues. Here the CDR3 DNA reads TGTGCCAGCAGCTTCCGCGGACAGCATGGGCTCTCTACCTTC. Its translation is CASSFRGQHGLSTF.

This chain links TRBV19 with TRBJ1-6; the match to TRBD1 covers 7 bases. The junction had 6 bases not matched to a gene; V was cut back by 8 bases and J by 5 bases. The CDR3 contains 14 residues. Per the germline V gene, CDR1 is LNHDA and CDR2 is SQIVND (reference sequence). The DNA of the CDR3 is TGTGCCAGTGCTCGGGACAGTAATAATTCACCCCTCCACTTT. Protein product: CASARDSNNSPLHF.

The chain links TRBV5-1 to TRBJ1-4; D ambiguous. The germline V gene encodes CDR1 SGHRS and CDR2 YFSETQ. V lost 4 bases to trimming and J lost 4 bases, with 23 bases between them. The CDR3 consists of 18 residues. The CDR3 reads CASSPLPQLGGYNEKLFF. Here the CDR3 DNA reads TGCGCCAGCAGCCCTCTCCCACAATTGGGAGGGTATAATGAAAAACTGTTTTTT.

This chain joins TRBV29-1 and TRBJ1-6; TRBD1 matches at 8 bases. The germline V gene has CDR1 SQVTM and CDR2 ANQGSEA. V lost 7 bases, J lost 9 bases, and 8 bases stayed unmatched. This CDR3 comprises 13 residues. The CDR3 reads CSARQGYGSPLHF. The CDR3 DNA sequence: TGCAGCGCAAGACAGGGGTACGGTTCACCCCTCCACTTT.

The V call is TRBV6-6, the J call TRBJ1-3; no definite D call. This CDR3 has 12 amino acids. Trimming took 3 bases from V and 4 from J, leaving 4 bases between them. The germline V gene has CDR1 MNHNY and CDR2 SVGAGI (reference sequence). CDR3 amino acids: CASSYRGNTIYF. The CDR3 DNA sequence: TGTGCCAGCAGTTATCGGGGAAACACCATATATTTT.

V usage is TRBV6-1 and J usage is TRBJ1-1; the D is unclear. Germline CDR1 reads MNHNS; CDR2 reads SASEGT. The CDR3 totals 13 residues. The V and J ends lost 7 bases and 4 bases respectively, with 13 bases between them. In nucleotides, the CDR3 is TGTGCCAGCATGAGTCCGGGAGTCACTGAAGCTTTCTTT. Amino acids: CASMSPGVTEAFF.